This T cell receptor beta chain was recorded in a study of cytomegalovirus exposure and HLA in healthy donors. The CDR3 is 14 residues long. V dropped 5 bases and J dropped 0 bases, with 10 bases sitting between them. In germline, CDR1 is SEHNR, CDR2 FQNEAQ (reference sequence). Produced via immunoSEQ multiplex PCR; TCRdb's table is partial and in-frame only. The repertoire holds 150,000 to 200,000 clones, with roughly 91% as singletons. The sequencing input was PBMCs. This receptor was obtained from a woman under 30 in good health and CMV-seropositive. The chain carries TRBV7-9 and TRBJ1-2; no clear D. The CDR3 spells CASSHTVPNYGYTF. In DNA form, the CDR3 reads TGTGCCAGCAGCCACACAGTGCCTAACTATGGCTACACCTTC.